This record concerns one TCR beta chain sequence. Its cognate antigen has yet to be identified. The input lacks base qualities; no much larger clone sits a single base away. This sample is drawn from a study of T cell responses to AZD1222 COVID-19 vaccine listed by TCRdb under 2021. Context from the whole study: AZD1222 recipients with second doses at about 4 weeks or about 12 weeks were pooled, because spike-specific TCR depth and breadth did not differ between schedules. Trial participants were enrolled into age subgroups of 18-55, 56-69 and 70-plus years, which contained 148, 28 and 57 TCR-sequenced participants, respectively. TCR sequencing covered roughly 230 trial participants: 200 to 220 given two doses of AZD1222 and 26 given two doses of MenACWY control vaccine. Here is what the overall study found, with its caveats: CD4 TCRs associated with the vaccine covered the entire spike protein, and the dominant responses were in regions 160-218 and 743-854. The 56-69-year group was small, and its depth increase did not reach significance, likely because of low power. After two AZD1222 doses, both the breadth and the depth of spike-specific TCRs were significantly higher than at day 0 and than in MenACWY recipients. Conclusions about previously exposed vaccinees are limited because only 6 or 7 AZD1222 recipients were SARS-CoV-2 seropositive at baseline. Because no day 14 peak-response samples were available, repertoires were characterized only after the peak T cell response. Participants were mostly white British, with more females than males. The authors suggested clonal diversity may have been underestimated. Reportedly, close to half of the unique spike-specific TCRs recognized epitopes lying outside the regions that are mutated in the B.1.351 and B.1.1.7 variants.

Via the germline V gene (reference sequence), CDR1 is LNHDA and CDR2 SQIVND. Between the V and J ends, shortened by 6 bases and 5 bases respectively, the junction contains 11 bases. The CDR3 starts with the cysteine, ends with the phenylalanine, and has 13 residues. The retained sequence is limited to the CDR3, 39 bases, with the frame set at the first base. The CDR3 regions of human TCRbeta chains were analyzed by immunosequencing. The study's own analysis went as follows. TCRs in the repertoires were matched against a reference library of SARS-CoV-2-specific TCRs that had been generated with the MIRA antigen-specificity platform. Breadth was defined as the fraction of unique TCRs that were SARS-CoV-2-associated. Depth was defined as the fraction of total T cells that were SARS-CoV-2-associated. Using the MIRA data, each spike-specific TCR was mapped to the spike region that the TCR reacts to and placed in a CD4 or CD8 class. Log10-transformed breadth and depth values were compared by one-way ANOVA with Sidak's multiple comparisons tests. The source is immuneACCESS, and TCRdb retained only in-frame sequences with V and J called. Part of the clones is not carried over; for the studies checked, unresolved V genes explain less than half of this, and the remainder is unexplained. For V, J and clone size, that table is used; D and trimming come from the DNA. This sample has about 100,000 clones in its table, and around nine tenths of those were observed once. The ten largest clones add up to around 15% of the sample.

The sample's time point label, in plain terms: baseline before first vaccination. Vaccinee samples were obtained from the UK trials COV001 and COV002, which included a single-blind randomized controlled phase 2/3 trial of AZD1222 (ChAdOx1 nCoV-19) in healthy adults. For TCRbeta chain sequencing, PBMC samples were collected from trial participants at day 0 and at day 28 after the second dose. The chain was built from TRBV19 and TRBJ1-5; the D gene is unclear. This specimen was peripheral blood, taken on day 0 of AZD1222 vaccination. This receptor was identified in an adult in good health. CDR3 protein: CASRSGGDQPQHF. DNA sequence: TGTGCCAGTAGATCAGGCGGGGATCAGCCCCAGCATTTT.